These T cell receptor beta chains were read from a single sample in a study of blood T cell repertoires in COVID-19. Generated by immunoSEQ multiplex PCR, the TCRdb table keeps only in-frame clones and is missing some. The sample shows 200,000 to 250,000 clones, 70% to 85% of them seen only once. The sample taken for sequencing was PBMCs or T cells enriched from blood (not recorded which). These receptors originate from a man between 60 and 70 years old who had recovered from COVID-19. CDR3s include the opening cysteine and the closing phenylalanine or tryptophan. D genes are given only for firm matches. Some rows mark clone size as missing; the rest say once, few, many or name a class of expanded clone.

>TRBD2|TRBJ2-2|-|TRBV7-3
TGTGCCAGCAGCCCAATTTTGGGGAGGGCTTTCACCGGGGAGCTGTTTTTT
CASSPILGRAFTGELFF
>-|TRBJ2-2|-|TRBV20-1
TGCAGTGCTAGTTTAATCACCGGGGAGCTGTTTTTT
CSASLITGELFF
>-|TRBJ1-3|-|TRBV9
TGTGCCAGCAGCGTCGGAGGGACTGGAAACACCATATATTTT
CASSVGGTGNTIYF
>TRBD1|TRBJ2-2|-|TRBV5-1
TGCGCCAGCAGCTTGGGGGGACAGTCTACCGGGGAGCTGTTTTTT
CASSLGGQSTGELFF
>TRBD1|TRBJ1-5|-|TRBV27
TGTGCCAGCAGTAGAGCGGGACAGGGGGCTTCGCCCCAGCATTTT
CASSRAGQGASPQHF
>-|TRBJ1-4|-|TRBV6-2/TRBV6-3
TGTGCCAGCAGTTACGGTGGCAGGGGAAGCGAAAAACTGTTTTTT
CASSYGGRGSEKLFF
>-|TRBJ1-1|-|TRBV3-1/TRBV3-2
TGTGCCAGCAGCCAACAGGGATCGAACACTGAAGCTTTCTTT
CASSQQGSNTEAFF
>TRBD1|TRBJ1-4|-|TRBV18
TGTGCCAGCTCAGAGCGGACAGGGGATAATGAAAAACTGTTTTTT
CASSERTGDNEKLFF
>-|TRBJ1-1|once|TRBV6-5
TGTGCCAGCAGTTACTCGAATACAGGAGACACTGAAGCTTTCTTT
CASSYSNTGDTEAFF
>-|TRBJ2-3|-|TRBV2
TGTGCCAGCGCGGGCTCACCCACAGATACGCAGTATTTT
CASAGSPTDTQYF
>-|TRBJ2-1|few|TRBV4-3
TGCGCCAGCAGCCAAGTGCGAGGGAGCTCCTACAATGAGCAGTTCTTC
CASSQVRGSSYNEQFF